What follows describes a single TCR beta chain. Its antigen is unknown. Use of 60 Vbeta and 13 Jbeta primers characterized the PCR. Measured with immunoSEQ multiplex PCR; TCRdb has only the in-frame clones, and not every one. The repertoire holds some 180,000 clones, with about 10% as singletons. This entry is derived from a study of cytomegalovirus exposure and HLA in healthy donors. CDR1 and CDR2 (germline): SGHNT, YENEEA. The CDR3 runs 15 residues. V gave up 2 bases and J gave up 7 bases; unmatched junction bases: 6. Study-level results: Earlier results showed most TCR beta V segments being productive about 87% or about 30% of the time. A later analysis by the authors found several of the most significant clusters apparently linked to common viral pathogens.

The sequencing input was PBMCs. The chain employs TRBV11-3 and TRBJ2-1; TRBD1 matches at 9 bases. The TCR sequence derives from a woman younger than 45 in good health and CMV-seropositive. The CDR3 loop is CASSLSGTGRNEQFF. DNA of the CDR3: TGTGCCAGCAGCTTATCTGGGACAGGGCGGAATGAGCAGTTCTTC.